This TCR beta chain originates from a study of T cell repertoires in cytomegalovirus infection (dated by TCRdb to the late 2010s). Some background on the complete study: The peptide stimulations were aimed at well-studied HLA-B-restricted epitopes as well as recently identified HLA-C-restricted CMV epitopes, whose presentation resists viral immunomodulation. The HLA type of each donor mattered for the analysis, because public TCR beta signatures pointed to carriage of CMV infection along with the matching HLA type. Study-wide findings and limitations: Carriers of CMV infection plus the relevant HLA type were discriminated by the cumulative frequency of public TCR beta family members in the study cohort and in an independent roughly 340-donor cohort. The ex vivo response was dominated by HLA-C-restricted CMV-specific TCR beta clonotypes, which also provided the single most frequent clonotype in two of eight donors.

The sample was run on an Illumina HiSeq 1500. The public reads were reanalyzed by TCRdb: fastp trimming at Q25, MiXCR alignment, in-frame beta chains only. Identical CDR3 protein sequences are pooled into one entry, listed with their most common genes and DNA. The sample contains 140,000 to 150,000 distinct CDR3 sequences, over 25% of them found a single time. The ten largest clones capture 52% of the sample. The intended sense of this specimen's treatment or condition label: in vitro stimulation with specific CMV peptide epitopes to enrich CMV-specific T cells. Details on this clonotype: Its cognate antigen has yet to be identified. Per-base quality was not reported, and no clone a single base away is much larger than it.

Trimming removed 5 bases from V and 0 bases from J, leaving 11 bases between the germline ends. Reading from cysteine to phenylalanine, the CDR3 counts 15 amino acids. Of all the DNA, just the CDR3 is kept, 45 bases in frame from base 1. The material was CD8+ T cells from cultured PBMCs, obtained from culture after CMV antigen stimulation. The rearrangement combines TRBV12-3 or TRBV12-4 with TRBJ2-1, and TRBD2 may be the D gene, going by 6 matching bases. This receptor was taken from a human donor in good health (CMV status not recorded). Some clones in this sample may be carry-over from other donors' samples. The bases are TGTGCCAGCAGTAGAGACGGGAGCTCCTACAATGAGCAGTTCTTC. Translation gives CASSRDGSSYNEQFF.